Listed here are 18 T cell receptor beta chains from one sample, sequenced in a study of molecular identifiers for immune sequencing clone quantification listed by TCRdb under 2018. Library creation used PCR. Sequencing used a NextSeq 500. The raw public reads went through TCRdb reprocessing: fastp at Q25, MiXCR clone calling, in-frame beta chains kept. A single entry per CDR3 protein holds the most common genes and DNA from its merged rows. This sample lists a few hundred thousand distinct CDR3 sequences; about 25% were detected once. Over 0.6% of the sample is held by the ten biggest clonotypes. Specimen: naive CD8+ T cells from blood, with Jurkat cell RNA spiked in. The intended sense of this specimen's cell subset or site label: FACS-sorted CD8+CD4-CCR7+CD45RA+ naive T cells. The receptors originated from a human donor in good health. Some libraries in this study had Jurkat cell RNA spiked in.

This clonotype was seen ten or more times. This chain uses TRBV7-9 with TRBJ1-1; TRBD1 agrees at 7 bases. Germline V gene lookup returns CDR1 SEHNR and CDR2 FQNEAQ (reference sequence). Trimming removed 8 bases from V and 0 bases from J; junction bases left unmatched: 6. The CDR3 runs to 14 residues. CDR3 in amino acids: CASYRGVMNTEAFF. In DNA form, the CDR3 reads TGTGCCAGCTACAGGGGAGTGATGAACACTGAAGCTTTCTTT.

The gene calls are TRBV28 and TRBJ1-5, with D uncertain. The germline V gene has CDR1 MDHEN and CDR2 SYDVKM. Trimming shortened V by 3 bases and J by 7 bases, and 4 bases separated the two germline ends. The length of the CDR3 is 11 residues. The CDR3 loop is CASSFPQPQHF. CDR3 nucleotides: TGTGCCAGCAGTTTCCCCCAGCCCCAGCATTTT. Using reference TRBV28 and TRBJ1-5 for the parts outside the CDR3, the full variable domain is DVKVTQSSRYLVKRTGEKVFLECVQDMDHENMFWYRQDPGLGLRLIYFSYDVKMKEKGDIPEGYSVSREKKERFSLILESASTNQTSMYLCASSFPQPQHFGDGTRLSIL.

The chain is built from TRBV7-6 and TRBJ2-1, with 14 bases identical to TRBD2. The CDR3 has 18 residues. V shed 5 bases and J 0 bases; nucleotides not matched to a gene: 6. CDR1 and CDR2 from the germline V gene are SGHVS and FNYEAQ. The CDR3 region is CASSTEGLAGGSYNEQFF. DNA of the CDR3: TGTGCCAGCAGCACCGAAGGACTAGCGGGGGGCTCCTACAATGAGCAGTTCTTC.

This clonotype was observed many times. This chain connects TRBV3-1 to TRBJ1-1; D not resolved. The CDR3 covers 14 residues. V was pared by 1 base and J by 1 base, with 7 bases between. Germline V gives CDR1 LGHDT, CDR2 YNNKEL (reference sequence). In DNA form, the CDR3 reads TGTGCCAGCAGCCAAGCACCGGAGAACACTGAAGCTTTCTTT. It specifies CASSQAPENTEAFF. Full variable domain (rest looked up from reference TRBV3-1 and TRBJ1-1): DTAVSQTPKYLVTQMGNDKSIKCEQNLGHDTMYWYKQDSKKFLKIMFSYNNKELIINETVPNRFSPKSPDKAHLNLHINSLELGDSAVYFCASSQAPENTEAFFGQGTRLTVV.

Ten or more counts support this clonotype. The chain employs TRBV6-6 and TRBJ1-5; D remains ambiguous. The V gene lost 2 bases and the J gene lost 0 bases, with 8 bases spanning the gap. This CDR3 comprises 15 residues. In germline, CDR1 is MNHNY, CDR2 SVGAGI (reference sequence). The CDR3 protein is CASSYHQYSNQPQHF. DNA for the CDR3: TGTGCCAGCAGTTACCATCAATATAGCAATCAGCCCCAGCATTTT.

This clonotype was found many times. The chain uses TRBV19 and TRBJ2-7, with D maybe TRBD1 (5 bases). In germline, CDR1 is LNHDA, CDR2 SQIVND (reference sequence). V lost 6 bases and J lost 3, with 15 bases in between. The CDR3 is 14 amino acids. In nucleotides, the CDR3 is TGTGCCAGTAGCCTGGACAATCAGATCTACGAGCAGTACTTC. Translation: CASSLDNQIYEQYF.

The sample holds a few counts of this clonotype. The chain couples TRBV6-2 or TRBV6-3 to TRBJ2-1; 11 bases are shared with TRBD1. The V gene end was trimmed by 1 base and the J gene end by 8 bases; junction bases not matched to a gene: 4. The V gene's germline CDR1 is MNHEY and CDR2 SVGEGT. This CDR3 is built from 15 residues. CDR3 region: CASSYLDRGPDEQFF. In DNA, the CDR3 is TGTGCCAGCAGTTACTTGGACAGGGGGCCCGATGAGCAGTTCTTC.

This chain connects TRBV11-2 to TRBJ1-6; D gene ambiguous. Germline V gene lookup returns CDR1 SGHAT and CDR2 FQNNGV. V was cut by 1 base and J by 14 bases, with 6 bases left in between. This CDR3 contains 11 residues. CDR3 in DNA: TGTGCCAGCAGCTTAGGCCTGGCCCTCCACTTT. It specifies CASSLGLALHF. Variable domain in full (rest from reference TRBV11-2 and TRBJ1-6): EAGVAQSPRYKIIEKRQSVAFWCNPISGHATLYWYQQILGQGPKLLIQFQNNGVVDDSQLPKDRFSAERLKGVDSTLKIQPAKLEDSAVYLCASSLGLALHFGNGTRLTVT.

In this sample, this clonotype turned up many times. The chain is built from TRBV6-5 and TRBJ2-7; 8 bases align to TRBD1. CDR3 size: 13 residues. J was trimmed by 6 bases and V by 2 bases; bases with no gene match: 3. Germline CDR1 MNHEY, CDR2 SVGAGI. CDR3 loop: CASSYGQGPEQYF. The CDR3 nucleotides are TGTGCCAGCAGTTACGGACAGGGACCCGAGCAGTACTTC.

The gene calls are TRBV9 and TRBJ1-3, with D possibly TRBD1 on 5 matching bases. Germline V gives CDR1 SGDLS, CDR2 YYNGEE. This CDR3 comprises 16 residues. The V and J ends lost 0 bases and 0 bases respectively, with 10 bases between them. This CDR3 is CASSVETDYSGNTIYF. DNA for the CDR3: TGTGCCAGCAGCGTAGAGACAGACTACTCTGGAAACACCATATATTTT.

This clonotype was counted at least ten times. V is TRBV7-9 and J is TRBJ2-3; TRBD2 aligns across 8 bases. The length of the CDR3 is 16 residues. The germline CDR1 and CDR2 sequences are SEHNR and FQNEAQ (reference sequence). J lost 3 bases, V lost 2 bases, and 7 bases had no gene match. CDR3 residues: CASSLWVAGTTDTQYF. The CDR3 region has the DNA TGTGCCAGCAGCTTATGGGTAGCGGGGACTACAGATACGCAGTATTTT.

The CDR3 region has the DNA TGTGCCAGCAGCTTTTTCGGGAGCTCCTACAATGAGCAGTTCTTC. It encodes CASSFFGSSYNEQFF. The chain employs TRBV11-2 and TRBJ2-1; tentative D call: TRBD2 (6 bases). The CDR3 has 15 amino acids. The V and J ends lost 3 bases and 0 bases respectively, with 9 bases between them. Germline assignment: CDR1 SGHAT and CDR2 FQNNGV.

This clonotype appeared many times. This chain uses TRBV6-2 or TRBV6-3 with TRBJ1-1; D gene uncertain. The length of the CDR3 is 14 residues. CDR1 and CDR2 (germline): MNHEY, SVGEGT. Trimming removed 2 bases from V and 1 base from J, with 8 bases in between. CDR3 protein: CASSYDGKNTEAFF. The CDR3 DNA sequence: TGTGCCAGCAGTTACGACGGGAAGAACACTGAAGCTTTCTTT.

The table lists this clonotype with many counts. The genes are TRBV6-6 and TRBJ2-3, with TRBD2 as a possible D gene (6 bases). Trimming removed 1 base from V and 1 base from J, with 12 bases in between. Per the germline V gene, CDR1 is MNHNY and CDR2 is SVGAGI (reference sequence). There are 16 residues in the CDR3. The CDR3 reads CASSYFRGIGTDTQYF. The CDR3, as DNA: TGTGCCAGCAGTTACTTTCGCGGGATTGGCACAGATACGCAGTATTTT.

As regards this clonotype: A single base separates this from a much larger clone, so it may be a read error. This chain joins TRBV4-3 and TRBJ1-5; no definite D call. The V gene's germline CDR1 is LGHNA and CDR2 YSLEER. The CDR3 extends over 15 amino acids. The DNA for the CDR3 is TGCGCCAGCAGCCAAGAGTGGCGGGGTAATCAGCCCCAGCAGTTT. This gives the protein CASSQEWRGNQPQQF.

This clonotype was counted many times. V gene TRBV10-2 combines with J gene TRBJ1-1; tentative D call: TRBD1 (6 bases). CDR1 is WSHSY, CDR2 SAAADI, per germline. The CDR3 contains 16 residues. V gave up 0 bases and J gave up 5 bases, with 16 bases separating them. CDR3 sequence: CASSESSGDIGTEAFF. CDR3 DNA sequence: TGCGCCAGCAGTGAGTCATCGGGGGACATAGGTACTGAAGCTTTCTTT.

CDR3 coding DNA: TGTGCCAGCAGCTTAGAACTAGCGGGAGCTGATGGTGAGCAGTTCTTC. Encoded protein: CASSLELAGADGEQFF. V usage is TRBV5-6 and J usage is TRBJ2-1; 11 bases line up with TRBD2. The junction had 10 bases not matched to a gene; V was cut back by 2 bases and J by 9 bases. Germline V lookup: CDR1 SGHDT, CDR2 YYEEEE. The CDR3 is made up of 16 amino acids.

This clonotype was recorded a few times. The chain has TRBV30 and TRBJ1-1; 8 bases align to TRBD1. Losses at the gene ends were 2 bases for V and 6 bases for J; bases not matched to a gene: 26. The CDR3 is 20 amino acids. Germline V lookup: CDR1 GTSNPN, CDR2 SVGIG (reference sequence). CDR3 bases: TGTGCCTGGAGTCTAAAAGGACAGGGAATCTCTTCCTGGGGCCGTCCTGAAGCTTTCTTT. Translation gives CAWSLKGQGISSWGRPEAFF.